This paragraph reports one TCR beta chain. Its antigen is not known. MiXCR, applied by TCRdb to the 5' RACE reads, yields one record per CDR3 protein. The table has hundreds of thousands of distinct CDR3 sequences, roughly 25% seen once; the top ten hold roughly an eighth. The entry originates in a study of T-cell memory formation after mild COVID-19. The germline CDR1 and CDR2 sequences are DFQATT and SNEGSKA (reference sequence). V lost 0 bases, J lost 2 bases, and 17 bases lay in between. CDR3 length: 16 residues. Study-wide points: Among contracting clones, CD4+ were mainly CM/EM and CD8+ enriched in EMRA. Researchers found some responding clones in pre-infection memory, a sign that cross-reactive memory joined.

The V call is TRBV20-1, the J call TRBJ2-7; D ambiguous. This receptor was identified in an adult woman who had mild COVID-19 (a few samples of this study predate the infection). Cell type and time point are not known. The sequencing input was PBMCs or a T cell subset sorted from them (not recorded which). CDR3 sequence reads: CSARDLSGPSPYEQYF. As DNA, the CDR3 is TGCAGTGCTAGAGATCTGTCAGGCCCTTCTCCCTACGAGCAGTACTTC.